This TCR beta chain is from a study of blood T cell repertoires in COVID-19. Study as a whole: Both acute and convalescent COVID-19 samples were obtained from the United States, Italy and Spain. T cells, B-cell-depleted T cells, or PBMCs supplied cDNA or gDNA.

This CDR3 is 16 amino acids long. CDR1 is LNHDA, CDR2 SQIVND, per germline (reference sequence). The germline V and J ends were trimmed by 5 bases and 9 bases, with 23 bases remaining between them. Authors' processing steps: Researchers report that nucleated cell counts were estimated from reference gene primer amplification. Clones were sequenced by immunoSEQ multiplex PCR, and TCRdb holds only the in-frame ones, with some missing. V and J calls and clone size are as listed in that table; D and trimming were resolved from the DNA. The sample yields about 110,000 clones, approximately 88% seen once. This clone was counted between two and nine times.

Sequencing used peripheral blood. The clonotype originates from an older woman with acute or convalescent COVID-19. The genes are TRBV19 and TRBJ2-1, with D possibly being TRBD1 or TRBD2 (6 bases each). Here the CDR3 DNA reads TGTGCCAGTAGTTTAGGGGGGACCCAGGGGTTTTTTGAGCAGTTCTTC. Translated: CASSLGGTQGFFEQFF.